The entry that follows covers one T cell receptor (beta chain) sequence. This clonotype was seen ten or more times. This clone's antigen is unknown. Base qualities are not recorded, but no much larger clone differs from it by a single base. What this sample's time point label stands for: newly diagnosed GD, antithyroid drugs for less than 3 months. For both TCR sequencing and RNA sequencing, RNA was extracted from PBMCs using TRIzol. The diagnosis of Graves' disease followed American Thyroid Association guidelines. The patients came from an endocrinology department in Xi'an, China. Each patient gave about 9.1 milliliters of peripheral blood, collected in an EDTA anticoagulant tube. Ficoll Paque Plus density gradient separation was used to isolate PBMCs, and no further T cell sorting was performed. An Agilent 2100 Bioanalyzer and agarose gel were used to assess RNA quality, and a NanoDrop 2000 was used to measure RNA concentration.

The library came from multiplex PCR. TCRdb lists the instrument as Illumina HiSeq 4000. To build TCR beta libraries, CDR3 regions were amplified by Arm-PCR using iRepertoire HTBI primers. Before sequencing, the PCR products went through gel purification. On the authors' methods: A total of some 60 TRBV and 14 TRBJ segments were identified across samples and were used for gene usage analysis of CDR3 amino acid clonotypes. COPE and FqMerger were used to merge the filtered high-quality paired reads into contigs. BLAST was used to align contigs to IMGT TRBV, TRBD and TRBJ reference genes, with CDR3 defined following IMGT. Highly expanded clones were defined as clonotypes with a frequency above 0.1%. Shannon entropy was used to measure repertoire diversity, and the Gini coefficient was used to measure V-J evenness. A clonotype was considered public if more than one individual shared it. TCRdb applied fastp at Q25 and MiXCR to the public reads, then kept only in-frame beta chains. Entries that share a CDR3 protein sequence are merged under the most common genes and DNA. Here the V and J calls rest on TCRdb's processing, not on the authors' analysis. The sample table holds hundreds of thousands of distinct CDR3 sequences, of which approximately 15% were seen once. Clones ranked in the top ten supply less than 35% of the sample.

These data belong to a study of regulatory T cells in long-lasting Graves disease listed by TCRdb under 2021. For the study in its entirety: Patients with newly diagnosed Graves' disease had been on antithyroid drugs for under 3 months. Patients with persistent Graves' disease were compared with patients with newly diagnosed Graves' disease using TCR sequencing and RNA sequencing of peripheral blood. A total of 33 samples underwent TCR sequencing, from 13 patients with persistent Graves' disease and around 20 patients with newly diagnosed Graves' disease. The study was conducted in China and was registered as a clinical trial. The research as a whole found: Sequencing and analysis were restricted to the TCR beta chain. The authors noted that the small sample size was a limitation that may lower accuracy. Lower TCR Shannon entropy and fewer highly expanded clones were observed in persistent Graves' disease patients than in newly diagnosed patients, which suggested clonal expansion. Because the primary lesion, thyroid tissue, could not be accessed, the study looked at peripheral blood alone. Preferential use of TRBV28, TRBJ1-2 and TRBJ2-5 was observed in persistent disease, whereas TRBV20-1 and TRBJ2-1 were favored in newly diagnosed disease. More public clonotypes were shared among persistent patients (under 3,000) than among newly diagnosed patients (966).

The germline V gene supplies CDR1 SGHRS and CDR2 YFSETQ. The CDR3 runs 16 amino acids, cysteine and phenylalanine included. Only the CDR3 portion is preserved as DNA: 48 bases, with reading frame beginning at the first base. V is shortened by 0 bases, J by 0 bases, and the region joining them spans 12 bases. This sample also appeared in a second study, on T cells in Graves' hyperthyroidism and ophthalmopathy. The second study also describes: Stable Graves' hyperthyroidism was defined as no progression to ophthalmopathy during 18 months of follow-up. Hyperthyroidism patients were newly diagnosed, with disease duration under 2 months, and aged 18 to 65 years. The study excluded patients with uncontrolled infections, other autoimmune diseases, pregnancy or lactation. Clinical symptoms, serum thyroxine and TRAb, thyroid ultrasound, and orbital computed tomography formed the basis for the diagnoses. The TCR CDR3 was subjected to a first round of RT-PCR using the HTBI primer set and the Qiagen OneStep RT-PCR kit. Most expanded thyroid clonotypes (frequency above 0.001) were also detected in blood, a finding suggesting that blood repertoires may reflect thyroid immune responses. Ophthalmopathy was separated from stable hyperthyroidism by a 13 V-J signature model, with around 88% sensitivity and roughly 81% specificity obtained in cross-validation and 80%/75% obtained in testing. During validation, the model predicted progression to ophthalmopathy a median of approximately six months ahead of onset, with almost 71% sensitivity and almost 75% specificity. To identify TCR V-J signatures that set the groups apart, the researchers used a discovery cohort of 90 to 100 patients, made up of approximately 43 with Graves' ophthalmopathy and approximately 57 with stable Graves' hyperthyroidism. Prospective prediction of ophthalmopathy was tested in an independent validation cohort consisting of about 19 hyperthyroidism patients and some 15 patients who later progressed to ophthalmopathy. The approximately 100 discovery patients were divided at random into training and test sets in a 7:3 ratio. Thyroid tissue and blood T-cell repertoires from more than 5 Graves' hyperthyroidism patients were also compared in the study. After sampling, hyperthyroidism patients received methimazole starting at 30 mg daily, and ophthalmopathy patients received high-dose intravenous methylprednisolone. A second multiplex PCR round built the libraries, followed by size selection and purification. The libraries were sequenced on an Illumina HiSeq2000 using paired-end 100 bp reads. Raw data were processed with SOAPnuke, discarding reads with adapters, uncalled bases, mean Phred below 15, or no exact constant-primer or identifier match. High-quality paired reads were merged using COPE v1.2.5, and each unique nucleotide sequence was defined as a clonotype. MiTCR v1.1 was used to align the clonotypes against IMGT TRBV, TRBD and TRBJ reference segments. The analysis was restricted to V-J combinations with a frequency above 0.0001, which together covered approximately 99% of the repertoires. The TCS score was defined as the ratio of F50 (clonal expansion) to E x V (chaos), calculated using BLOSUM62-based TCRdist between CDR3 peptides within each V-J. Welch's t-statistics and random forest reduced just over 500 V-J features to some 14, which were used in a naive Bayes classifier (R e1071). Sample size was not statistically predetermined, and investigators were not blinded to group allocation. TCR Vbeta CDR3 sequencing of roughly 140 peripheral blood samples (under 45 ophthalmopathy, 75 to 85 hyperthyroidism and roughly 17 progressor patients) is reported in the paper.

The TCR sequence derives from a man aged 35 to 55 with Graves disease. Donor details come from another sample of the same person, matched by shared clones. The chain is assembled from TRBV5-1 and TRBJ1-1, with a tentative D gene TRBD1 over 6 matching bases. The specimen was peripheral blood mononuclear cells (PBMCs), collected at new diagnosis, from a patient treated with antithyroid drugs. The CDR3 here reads CASSLGLDSLNTEAFF. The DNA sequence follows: TGCGCCAGCAGCTTGGGACTGGACAGTTTGAACACTGAAGCTTTCTTT. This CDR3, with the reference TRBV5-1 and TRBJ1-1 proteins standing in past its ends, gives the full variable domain KAGVTQTPRYLIKTRGQQVTLSCSPISGHRSVSWYQQTPGQGLQFLFEYFSETQRNKGNFPGRFSGRQFSNSRSEMNVSTLELGDSALYLCASSLGLDSLNTEAFFGQGTRLTVV.